The 19 T cell receptor beta chains given below trace back to one sample, sequenced in a study of cytomegalovirus exposure and HLA in healthy donors. Primers for the PCR totalled 60 Vbeta and 13 Jbeta. Only in-frame clones appear in the TCRdb table, and some are missing; sequencing was by immunoSEQ multiplex PCR. Of roughly 230,000 clones listed, about 93% are singletons. Sequenced sample: PBMCs. The receptor source for this set is a girl between 2 and 10 years old in good health and CMV-seronegative.

The genes are TRBV7-9 and TRBJ2-7, with D maybe TRBD2 (6 bases). V dropped 11 bases and J dropped 2 bases, with 16 bases sitting between them. The CDR3 runs to 13 residues. Germline V gene data show CDR1 as SEHNR and CDR2 as FQNEAQ (reference sequence). The CDR3 DNA reads as TGTGCCGGAGGGTGGGAAAATACCTACGAGCAGTACTTC. Protein product: CAGGWENTYEQYF.

The rearrangement uses TRBV7-2 and TRBJ2-7; D is unclear. The CDR3 contains 13 residues. V lost 1 base to trimming and J lost 1 base, with 5 bases between them. Germline lookup yields CDR1 SGHTA and CDR2 FQGNSA. Here the CDR3 DNA reads TGTGCCAGCAGCTTAGGCGTGTCCTACGAGCAGTACTTC. Its protein product is CASSLGVSYEQYF.

The chain is built from TRBV4-2 and TRBJ2-7, with 11 bases lining up with TRBD2. Per the germline V gene, CDR1 is LGHNA and CDR2 is YNFKEQ. The CDR3 runs 15 residues. V gave up 4 bases and J gave up 2 bases; unmatched junction bases: 4. The CDR3 loop is CASSPLAGGAYEQYF. In DNA, the CDR3 is TGTGCCAGCAGCCCCCTAGCGGGGGGAGCCTACGAGCAGTACTTC.

Notes on this clone: This sample includes further DNA sequences coding for the same CDR3. The chain is built from TRBV30 and TRBJ2-5, with 7 positions matching TRBD2. CDR3 length equals 13 residues. V lost 1 base to trimming and J lost 4 bases; unmatched junction nucleotides: 3. Per germline, CDR1 GTSNPN and CDR2 SVGIG (reference sequence). This CDR3 reads CAWSGLAVETQYF. The DNA of the CDR3 is TGTGCCTGGAGTGGACTAGCCGTAGAGACCCAGTACTTC.

V usage is TRBV5-1 and J usage is TRBJ1-1, with TRBD1 as a possible D gene (5 bases). The CDR3 covers 15 residues. CDR1 is SGHRS and CDR2 is YFSETQ in the germline V gene. Trimming shortened V by 0 bases and J by 5 bases, and 14 bases separated the two germline ends. The CDR3 DNA reads TGCGCCAGCAGCTTGGCACGGGGGATGGAGACTGAAGCTTTCTTT. It encodes CASSLARGMETEAFF.

The V call is TRBV7-2, the J call TRBJ2-7; 7 nucleotides match TRBD2. The germline CDR1 and CDR2 sequences are SGHTA and FQGNSA. V shed 7 bases and J 0 bases; nucleotides not matched to a gene: 12. This CDR3 comprises 16 residues. This CDR3 is CASTPLAGDTSYEQYF. Here the CDR3 DNA reads TGTGCCAGCACCCCGCTGGCGGGAGATACCTCCTACGAGCAGTACTTC.

The chain couples TRBV30 to TRBJ2-5, with D possibly TRBD2 on 6 matching bases. Germline CDR1 GTSNPN, CDR2 SVGIG (reference sequence). Trimming stripped 5 bases from V and 7 bases from J, with 14 bases between. This CDR3 comprises 12 residues. CDR3 nucleotides: TGTGCCTGGGCCCGGGACTTAGGGACCCAGTACTTC. This codes for CAWARDLGTQYF.

As regards this clone: In the same sample, other DNA sequences code for this CDR3. This chain uses TRBV5-1 with TRBJ2-1, with D possibly TRBD1 on 7 matching bases. Trimming cost V 0 bases and J 4 bases, with 14 bases left between them. The CDR3 runs to 16 residues. Per the germline V gene, CDR1 is SGHRS and CDR2 is YFSETQ. The CDR3 coding sequence is TGCGCCAGCAGCTTGGGGGGGGACAGCAGTTACAATGAGCAGTTCTTC. Translated, it gives CASSLGGDSSYNEQFF.

V gene TRBV5-1 combines with J gene TRBJ1-4, with 7 bases matching TRBD1. The CDR3 is made up of 12 amino acids. The germline V gene has CDR1 SGHRS and CDR2 YFSETQ. The ends lost 8 bases at V and 8 bases at J; junction bases unmatched: 6. The DNA of the CDR3 is TGCGCCAGTAGACAGGGAGAGGAAAAACTGTTTTTT. Amino acid sequence: CASRQGEEKLFF.

Notes on this clone: Other DNA sequences in the same sample also yield this CDR3. The V and J genes are TRBV5-1 and TRBJ1-1, with TRBD1 matching over 7 bases. The V gene's germline CDR1 is SGHRS and CDR2 YFSETQ. This CDR3 contains 13 residues. After removal of 10 bases from V and 1 base from J, the junction contained 7 bases not matched to a gene. CDR3 nucleotides: TGCGCCTCTAGGGGGCGGGCGAACACTGAAGCTTTCTTT. Translation gives CASRGRANTEAFF.

This chain links TRBV7-3 with TRBJ2-3, with 7 bases that match TRBD1. V dropped 5 bases and J dropped 0; count of bases not matched to a gene: 5. CDR3 length equals 15 residues. Per the germline V gene, CDR1 is SGHTA and CDR2 is FQGTGA. The CDR3 DNA reads TGTGCCAGCAGCCTAGGGACAGCTAGCACAGATACGCAGTATTTT. Residues: CASSLGTASTDTQYF.

This chain joins TRBV15 and TRBJ1-4; 9 positions match TRBD1. Looked up from germline, CDR1 is LNHNV and CDR2 is YYDKDF (reference sequence). This CDR3 is built from 15 residues. Trimming at V came to 3 bases and at J to 8 bases, leaving 7 bases not matched to a gene. CDR3 sequence: CATSRRTGADEKLFF. CDR3 nucleotide sequence: TGTGCCACCAGCAGGAGGACAGGGGCCGACGAAAAACTGTTTTTT.

V is TRBV7-9 and J is TRBJ2-3; the match to TRBD2 covers 12 bases. The CDR3 loop spans 17 amino acids. Germline V CDR1 and CDR2: SEHNR, FQNEAQ (reference sequence). V shed 5 bases, J shed 4 bases, and the junction held 10 bases outside the gene matches. The CDR3 here is CASSTRTSGISADTQYF. CDR3 coding DNA: TGTGCCAGCAGCACACGGACTAGCGGGATTAGCGCAGATACGCAGTATTTT.

The gene calls are TRBV7-9 and TRBJ1-5; TRBD1 matches at 8 bases. The CDR3 contains 16 residues. Trimming took 5 bases from V and 6 from J; bases not matched to a gene: 12. Germline CDR1 reads SEHNR; CDR2 reads FQNEAQ (reference sequence). The CDR3 loop reads CASSSTGTGVLQPQHF. The CDR3 coding sequence is TGTGCCAGCAGCAGCACCGGGACAGGAGTGCTTCAGCCCCAGCATTTT. Looking up the rest from reference TRBV7-9 and TRBJ1-5 gives the full variable domain: DTGVSQNPRHKITKRGQNVTFRCDPISEHNRLYWYRQTLGQGPEFLTYFQNEAQLEKSRLLSDRFSAERPKGSFSTLEIQRTEQGDSAMYLCASSSTGTGVLQPQHFGDGTRLSIL.

The CDR3 spells CASSEFRGREAFF. The CDR3 region has the DNA TGTGCCAGCAGTGAATTCAGGGGGCGTGAAGCTTTCTTT. V is TRBV6-1 and J is TRBJ1-1; 8 bases match TRBD1. CDR1 and CDR2 from the germline V gene are MNHNS and SASEGT. V shed 2 bases, J shed 7 bases, and the junction held 3 bases outside the gene matches. CDR3 length: 13 amino acids.

The V and J genes are TRBV25-1 and TRBJ1-4; the D gene is possibly TRBD1 (5 bases). Germline CDR1 and CDR2: MGHDK and SYGVNS. V lost 0 bases, J lost 0 bases, and 5 bases lay in between. CDR3 size: 15 residues. The CDR3 here is CASSEYRATNEKLFF. DNA of the CDR3: TGTGCCAGCAGTGAATACAGGGCAACTAATGAAAAACTGTTTTTT.

The chain links TRBV5-6 to TRBJ2-7, with a possible D match to TRBD2 (5 bases). CDR1 and CDR2 (germline): SGHDT, YYEEEE. The CDR3 consists of 16 residues. The germline V and J ends were trimmed by 3 bases and 1 base, with 17 bases remaining between them. The CDR3 region is CASSSLYNSASYEQYF. CDR3 coding DNA: TGTGCCAGCAGCTCCCTTTACAATAGCGCTTCCTACGAGCAGTACTTC. The whole variable domain, remainder taken from reference TRBV5-6 and TRBJ2-7, is DAGVTQSPTHLIKTRGQQVTLRCSPKSGHDTVSWYQQALGQGPQFIFQYYEEEERQRGNFPDRFSGHQFPNYSSELNVNALLLGDSALYLCASSSLYNSASYEQYFGPGTRLTVT.

This chain uses TRBV6-5 with TRBJ1-1; 8 bases are a match to TRBD1. The germline gives CDR1 MNHEY, CDR2 SVGAGI. The CDR3 sequence is 15 residues long. Losses at the gene ends were 6 bases for V and 4 bases for J; bases not matched to a gene: 10. The chain's CDR3 is CASRYTFTGGTEAFF. Written as DNA, the CDR3 is TGTGCCAGCAGATACACTTTTACAGGGGGCACTGAAGCTTTCTTT.

The gene calls are TRBV21-1 and TRBJ1-3; the table's TRBD1 call for D was not verified on the DNA. TRBV21-1 is classified as a pseudogene. CDR3 length: 13 residues. CDR3 nucleotide sequence: TGTGCCAGCAGGCACAGGGCCGGAAACACCATATATTTT. It encodes CASRHRAGNTIYF.